This note documents a single T cell receptor (beta chain) sequence. Antigen specificity is unknown. These data belong to a study of cytomegalovirus exposure and HLA in healthy donors. Overall study: A data release that came early held some 79 million unique TCRs from HLA-typed donors. Study outcomes and limitations: Sequencing likely caused a cluster of highly shared sequence variants. Sequencing depth across donors, presence/absence analyses assumed, was roughly uniform.

Researchers ran the PCR with 60 Vbeta and 13 Jbeta primers. Method: immunoSEQ multiplex PCR; TCRdb's copy keeps in-frame clones and lacks some. The sample holds fewer than 200,000 clones, roughly 80% seen once. V shed 5 bases and J shed 1 base, with 8 bases lying between them. This CDR3 has 13 amino acids. Germline V gene data show CDR1 as SGHAT and CDR2 as FQNNGV. The clonotype originates from a middle-aged man in good health and CMV-seronegative. The chain recombines TRBV11-2 with TRBJ1-1; TRBD1 is a possible D gene (5 bases). The specimen was PBMCs. The CDR3 coding sequence is TGTGCCAGCAGCCGCAGGGAGAACACTGAAGCTTTCTTT. Translating gives CASSRRENTEAFF.